Listed below are T cell receptor beta chains from one sample, sequenced in a study of blood T cell repertoires in COVID-19. Generated by immunoSEQ multiplex PCR, the TCRdb table keeps only in-frame clones and is missing some. In the table there are 150,000 to 200,000 clones, around four fifths of which are singletons. The material sequenced was peripheral blood. These receptors came from a woman in her 70s with COVID-19, enrolled during active disease. Each CDR3 is given with its conserved first and last residue. A D gene is named only where the DNA matches it firmly. Clone size is shown for a subset of rows, as once, few, many or a class of expanded clone.

clone_size | d_call | j_call | v_call | cdr3_nt | cdr3_aa
once | NA | TRBJ1-5 | TRBV7-8 | TGTGCCAGCAGCTTACTTTTACCAAGTGGGGCCCGAGAGAATCAGCCCCAGCATTTT | CASSLLLPSGARENQPQHF
NA | NA | TRBJ2-7 | TRBV19 | TGTGCCAGTAGTATACAACTCCCCTACGAGCAGTACTTC | CASSIQLPYEQYF
NA | TRBD2 | TRBJ2-7 | TRBV29-1 | TGCAGCGCCCGATTGGGGACTAGCGGGACCTACGAGCAGTACTTC | CSARLGTSGTYEQYF
NA | NA | TRBJ2-5 | TRBV18 | TGTGCCAGCTCACCGCAGGGAGAGACCCAGTACTTC | CASSPQGETQYF
NA | NA | TRBJ2-4 | TRBV3-1/TRBV3-2 | TGTGCCAGCAGTTCCTTGGGGGGGGCGGGAGACCATTACTTC | CASSSLGGAGDHYF
NA | NA | TRBJ2-2 | TRBV27 | TGTGCCAGCAGCTTAGAGTACAGGGTAGGGAACACCGGGGAGCTGTTTTTT | CASSLEYRVGNTGELFF
once | NA | TRBJ2-5 | TRBV2 | TGTGCCAGCAGTCCTCGTAGGGAGGAGACCCAGTACTTC | CASSPRREETQYF
NA | NA | TRBJ1-5 | TRBV6-5 | TGTGCCAGCAGATTTTATAGCAATCAGCCCCAGCATTTT | CASRFYSNQPQHF
once | NA | TRBJ1-1 | TRBV6-5 | TGTGCCAGCAGGGTGACTCAGAACACTGAAGCTTTCTTT | CASRVTQNTEAFF
once | NA | TRBJ2-7 | TRBV9 | TGTGCCAGCAGCGCCCGGGCGGGCTCCTACGAGCAGTACTTC | CASSARAGSYEQYF
NA | TRBD2 | TRBJ2-1 | TRBV3-1/TRBV3-2 | TGTGCCAGCAGCCACCGACGGACTAGCGGGAGGGCCAATGAGCAGTTCTTC | CASSHRRTSGRANEQFF
NA | NA | TRBJ1-1 | TRBV19 | TGTGCCAGTAGTATAACTGTGAGCACTGAAGCTTTCTTT | CASSITVSTEAFF
NA | NA | TRBJ1-6 | TRBV28 | TGTGCCAGCAGTTCCCCGGCCTCGATGGGGGGAAAGAAGGTCCACTTT | CASSSPASMGGKKVHF
NA | NA | TRBJ1-6 | TRBV28 | TGTGCCAGCAGTCCGCAGGGAGTCGGGGGTTCGAATTCACCCCTCCACTTT | CASSPQGVGGSNSPLHF
NA | NA | TRBJ1-6 | TRBV27 | TGTGCCAGCAGCGAGAGCTCCTATAATTCACCCCTCCACTTT | CASSESSYNSPLHF
NA | TRBD2 | TRBJ2-3 | TRBV18 | TGTGCCAGCTCACCGGGAGGGGTTCAGGGAGATACGCAGTATTTT | CASSPGGVQGDTQYF
NA | NA | TRBJ2-3 | TRBV29-1 | TGCAGCGTTGAAATATCGGGCACAGATACGCAGTATTTT | CSVEISGTDTQYF
NA | TRBD1 | TRBJ2-3 | TRBV5-4 | TGTGCCAGCAGCTTGGACAGGGGCTACACAAATACGCAGTATTTT | CASSLDRGYTNTQYF
NA | TRBD1 | TRBJ1-1 | TRBV12-5 | TGTGCTAGTGGTTTGGTAGTAGGGACAGGGGAAAGGGGAACTGAAGCTTTCTTT | CASGLVVGTGERGTEAFF
NA | TRBD2 | TRBJ2-2 | TRBV9 | TGTGCCAGCAGCGTTGGCGGGGGGAACACCGGGGAGCTGTTTTTT | CASSVGGGNTGELFF
few | TRBD2 | TRBJ2-3 | TRBV11-3 | TGTGCCAGCAGCTTAGAGGGTAGCGGGATTGCAGATACGCAGTATTTT | CASSLEGSGIADTQYF
NA | NA | TRBJ2-3 | TRBV28 | TGTGCCAGCAATAGGTCCGGAACCCCCCGCGGGACAGATACGCAGTATTTT | CASNRSGTPRGTDTQYF
many | NA | TRBJ2-5 | TRBV14 | TGTGCCAGCAGCCACCTCCTCACAGGGTTTAGAGCAGAGACCCAGTACTTC | CASSHLLTGFRAETQYF
few | TRBD1 | TRBJ1-3 | TRBV15 | TGTGCCACCAGCCCAGACAGGGTGACTGGAAACACCATATATTTT | CATSPDRVTGNTIYF
NA | TRBD2 | TRBJ2-1 | TRBV6-1 | TGTGCCAGCAGTGAATACGGGACTAGCGGGAGAGGCCCTATATCCTACAATGAGCAGTTCTTC | CASSEYGTSGRGPISYNEQFF
NA | NA | TRBJ2-7 | TRBV6-5 | TGTGCCAGCAGTTACTGGAGGGGCGCAGACTACGAGCAGTACTTC | CASSYWRGADYEQYF
NA | NA | TRBJ1-5 | TRBV7-8 | TGTGCCAGCAGCTTAGTTGGGGCGGTAAATCAGCCCCAGCATTTT | CASSLVGAVNQPQHF
once | TRBD1 | TRBJ2-1 | TRBV9 | TGTGCCAGCAGGTCAGGAGGGACAGGTACCACCGGAGGGCAGTTCTTC | CASRSGGTGTTGGQFF
NA | TRBD1 | TRBJ2-5 | TRBV20-1 | TGCAGTGCTGAGGTGGGGGACAGGGGGTACTTC | CSAEVGDRGYF
NA | TRBD2 | TRBJ2-5 | TRBV3-1/TRBV3-2 | TGTGCCAGCAGCTTACGACTAGCGGGAACCCAAGAGACCCAGTACTTC | CASSLRLAGTQETQYF
NA | TRBD1 | TRBJ1-2 | TRBV5-1 | TGCGCCAGCAGCTCGACAGGGACGGGCAACTATGGCTACACCTTC | CASSSTGTGNYGYTF
NA | NA | TRBJ2-1 | TRBV24-1 | TGTGCCACCAGGTCGTCTGTATCCTACAATGAGCAGTTCTTC | CATRSSVSYNEQFF
once | NA | TRBJ2-3 | TRBV12-3/TRBV12-4 | TGTGCCAGCAGTCTATACAGGGACGGCCCGCAGTATTTT | CASSLYRDGPQYF
NA | TRBD2 | TRBJ2-7 | TRBV4-3 | TGCGCCAGCAGCCAATGGACTAGCGGTTACGAGCAGTACTTC | CASSQWTSGYEQYF
NA | NA | TRBJ1-2 | TRBV5-4 | TGTGCCAGCAGCCCAGAATTACAGGGAGGCTACACCTTC | CASSPELQGGYTF
NA | NA | TRBJ2-1 | TRBV7-3 | TGTGCCAGCAGCTTATCCGGGAGTGAGCAGTTCTTC | CASSLSGSEQFF
NA | TRBD2 | TRBJ2-1 | TRBV15 | TGTGCCACCAGCAGAGATGGGCTAGCGGGGCACTTAAGCTCCTACAATGAGCAGTTCTTC | CATSRDGLAGHLSSYNEQFF
once | NA | TRBJ2-2 | TRBV4-1 | TGCGCCAGCAGCCAAGAAAGGGGCAGGGTCTGGGGCACCGGGGAGCTGTTTTTT | CASSQERGRVWGTGELFF
NA | NA | TRBJ2-3 | TRBV11-3 | TGTGCCAGCAGCTTAGATAAGTGGCGGGGCCCCTTCACAGATACGCAGTATTTT | CASSLDKWRGPFTDTQYF
NA | NA | TRBJ2-7 | TRBV5-4 | TGTGCCAGCAGCTTGGACAGGGATCCCTACGAGCAGTACTTC | CASSLDRDPYEQYF
NA | NA | TRBJ1-1 | TRBV28 | TGTGCCAGCAGAGCGAACACTGAAGCTTTCTTT | CASRANTEAFF